The rows below give T cell receptor beta chains drawn from one sample of a study of breast tumors, draining lymph nodes, adjacent tissues. TCRdb called the multiplex PCR reads again in MiXCR, with one record for every CDR3 protein. The table lists 15,000 to 17,000 distinct CDR3 sequences, 52% of them singletons. Input material: tumor-adjacent breast tissue. The receptors were gathered from a female donor with breast cancer. Some clones in this sample may be carry-over from other donors' samples. Both conserved end residues are part of each CDR3. Each record gives: D gene, CDR3 length, V gene, J gene, CDR3 protein. The D gene is left open where the match is weak.

>.|21|TRBV5-8|TRBJ1-6
CASSFYICSASRGQGASPLHF
>.|13|TRBV7-1|TRBJ2-5
CASSSPGSETQYF
>TRBD1|15|TRBV9|TRBJ2-2
CASRESGGHGGELLF
>TRBD1|14|TRBV29-1|TRBJ1-1
CSVERQGRSTEAFF
>TRBD1|13|TRBV20-1|TRBJ1-3
CSAIRDSGNTIYF
>.|12|TRBV19|TRBJ1-6
CASSPGGSPLHF
>TRBD2|15|TRBV7-8|TRBJ2-7
CASSSGLAGTYEQYF
>TRBD2|14|TRBV7-3|TRBJ2-1
CASRDSGSYNEQFF
>.|13|TRBV12-3/TRBV12-4|TRBJ2-5
CASSLGVQETQYF
>TRBD2|16|TRBV6-5|TRBJ2-2
CASRQTSGRITGELFF
>TRBD1|15|TRBV4-1|TRBJ1-4
CASSQRGQGVKKLFF
>TRBD2|14|TRBV5-1|TRBJ2-5
CASSPSGREETQYF
>TRBD2|14|TRBV7-2|TRBJ2-1
CASSRTSGTDEQFF
>.|15|TRBV9|TRBJ1-4
CASSVRGLSDEKLFF
>.|14|TRBV7-9|TRBJ1-5
CASSLTNSQETQHF
>.|14|TRBV30|TRBJ2-7
CACPGGAGPYEQYF
>.|15|TRBV30|TRBJ2-1
CAWSVWGSPGNEQFF
>.|11|TRBV12-3/TRBV12-4|TRBJ2-5
CASSFEETQYF
>.|15|TRBV7-9|TRBJ2-7
CASSLVSAPSYEQHF
>.|14|TRBV10-3|TRBJ1-6
CAISESGEPSPLHF
>.|13|TRBV19|TRBJ1-5
CASSTQGGQPQHF
>TRBD2|14|TRBV7-3|TRBJ2-1
CASSLAGAINEQFF
>TRBD1|13|TRBV6-5|TRBJ2-2
CATHRGHNGELFF
>TRBD2|15|TRBV11-1|TRBJ2-7
CASSLTSGSSYEQYF
>.|13|TRBV7-3|TRBJ2-3
CASSFQSTDTQYF
>TRBD1|14|TRBV7-3|TRBJ2-3
CASSSRRQGDTQYF
>.|12|TRBV7-6|TRBJ2-7
CASSSGTYEQYF
>.|12|TRBV24-1|TRBJ1-1
CATSDTDSGAFF
>.|15|TRBV7-2|TRBJ2-7
CASSLNRVGGYEQYF